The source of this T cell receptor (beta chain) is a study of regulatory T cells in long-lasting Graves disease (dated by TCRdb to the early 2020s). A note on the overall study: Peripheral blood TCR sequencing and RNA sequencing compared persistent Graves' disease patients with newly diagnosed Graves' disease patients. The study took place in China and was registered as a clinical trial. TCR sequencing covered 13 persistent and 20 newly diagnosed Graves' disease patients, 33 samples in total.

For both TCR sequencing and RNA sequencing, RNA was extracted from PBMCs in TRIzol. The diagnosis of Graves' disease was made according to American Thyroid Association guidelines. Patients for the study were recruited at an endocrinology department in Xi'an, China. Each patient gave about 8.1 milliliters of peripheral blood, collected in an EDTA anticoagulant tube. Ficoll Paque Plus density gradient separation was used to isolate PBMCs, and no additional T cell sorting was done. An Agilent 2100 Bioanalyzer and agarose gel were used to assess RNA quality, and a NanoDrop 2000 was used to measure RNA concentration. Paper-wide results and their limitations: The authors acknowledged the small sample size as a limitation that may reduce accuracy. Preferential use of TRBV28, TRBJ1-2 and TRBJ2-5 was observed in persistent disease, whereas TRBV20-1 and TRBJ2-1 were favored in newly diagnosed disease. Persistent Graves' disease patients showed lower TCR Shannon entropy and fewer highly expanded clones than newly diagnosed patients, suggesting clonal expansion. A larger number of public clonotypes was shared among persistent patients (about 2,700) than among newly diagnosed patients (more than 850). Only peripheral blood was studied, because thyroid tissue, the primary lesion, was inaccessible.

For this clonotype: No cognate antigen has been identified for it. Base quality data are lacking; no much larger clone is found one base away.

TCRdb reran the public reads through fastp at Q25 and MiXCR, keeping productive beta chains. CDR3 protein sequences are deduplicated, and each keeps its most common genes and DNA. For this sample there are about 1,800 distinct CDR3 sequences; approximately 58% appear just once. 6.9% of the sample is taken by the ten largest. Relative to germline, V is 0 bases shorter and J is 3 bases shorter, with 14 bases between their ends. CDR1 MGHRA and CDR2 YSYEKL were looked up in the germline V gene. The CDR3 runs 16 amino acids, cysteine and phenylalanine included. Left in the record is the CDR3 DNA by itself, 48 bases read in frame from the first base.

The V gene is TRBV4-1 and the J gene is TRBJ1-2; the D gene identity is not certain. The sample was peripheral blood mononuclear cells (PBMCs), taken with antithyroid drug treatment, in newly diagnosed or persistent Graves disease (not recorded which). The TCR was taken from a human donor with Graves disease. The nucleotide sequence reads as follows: TGCGCCAGCAGCCAAGATGGACGGGAAGGCGACTATGGCTACACCTTC. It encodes CASSQDGREGDYGYTF.